These 30 T cell receptor beta chains came from one sample sequenced in a study of T cell responses to AZD1222 COVID-19 vaccine. The assay was immunoSEQ multiplex PCR, and TCRdb's table has in-frame clones only and misses some. The sample yields some 100,000 clones, about nine tenths seen once. The sample consisted of peripheral blood, taken on day 0 of AZD1222 vaccination. These receptors originate from an adult in good health.

The chain recombines TRBV10-3 with TRBJ1-1; tentatively, D is TRBD1 (5 bases). CDR3 length: 13 residues. The V and J ends lost 8 bases and 4 bases respectively, with 14 bases between them. CDR1 is ENHRY, CDR2 SYGVKD, per germline. The CDR3 DNA reads TGTGCCATCGGGAGAACAGGAGGCACTGAAGCTTTCTTT. As protein: CAIGRTGGTEAFF.

This rearrangement joins TRBV4-3 to TRBJ1-1; a weak D match, TRBD1 (6 bases). The CDR3 extends over 16 amino acids. The germline V gene encodes CDR1 LGHNA and CDR2 YSLEER. With 0 bases removed from V and 4 bases from J, the gap between germline ends came to 15 bases. This chain's CDR3 is CASSQDLSLQGTEAFF. DNA of the CDR3: TGCGCCAGCAGCCAAGATCTATCGCTACAGGGCACTGAAGCTTTCTTT.

V usage is TRBV7-2 and J usage is TRBJ2-7, with D possibly TRBD1 on 5 matching bases. V was trimmed by 1 base and J by 3 bases, leaving 10 bases between them. The CDR3 has 14 residues. Germline V gene lookup returns CDR1 SGHTA and CDR2 FQGNSA. The CDR3 reads CASSLGGRLYEQYF. The DNA for the CDR3 is TGTGCCAGCAGCTTAGGGGGCCGCCTCTACGAGCAGTACTTC.

This clone has a single count. The chain couples TRBV4-2 to TRBJ1-6; D might be TRBD1 (5 bases). CDR3 length: 14 amino acids. CDR1 and CDR2 from the germline V gene are LGHNA and YNFKEQ. V was cut by 1 base and J by 11 bases, with 12 bases left in between. CDR3 protein: CASSQGQLKTPLHF. As DNA, the CDR3 is TGTGCCAGCAGCCAAGGACAGCTAAAAACACCCCTCCACTTT.

This clone was picked up one time. This sequence joins TRBV28 and TRBJ1-5; D not certain. Germline V gene lookup returns CDR1 MDHEN and CDR2 SYDVKM. V lost 8 bases, J lost 3 bases, and 20 bases lay in between. The CDR3 has 16 residues. Here the CDR3 reads CASEAGSGVPNQPQHF. The DNA for the CDR3 is TGTGCCAGCGAGGCAGGCTCGGGAGTCCCCAATCAGCCCCAGCATTTT.

The CDR3, as DNA: TGTGCCAGCGAGGCGGGGGGGTATGAAAAACTGTTTTTT. Protein: CASEAGGYEKLFF. The chain links TRBV7-9 to TRBJ1-4; maybe TRBD1 (5 bases). CDR3 size: 13 residues. Germline CDR1 reads SEHNR; CDR2 reads FQNEAQ (reference sequence). V lost 8 bases and J 6 bases, leaving 13 bases between the germline ends. The full variable domain, its missing parts supplied by reference TRBV7-9 and TRBJ1-4, is DTGVSQNPRHKITKRGQNVTFRCDPISEHNRLYWYRQTLGQGPEFLTYFQNEAQLEKSRLLSDRFSAERPKGSFSTLEIQRTEQGDSAMYLCASEAGGYEKLFFGSGTQLSVL.

The genes are TRBV28 and TRBJ1-1; D gene unclear. The V end was cut by 5 bases, the J end by 1 base, with 14 bases between. The germline CDR1 and CDR2 sequences are MDHEN and SYDVKM. The CDR3 runs to 15 residues. Here the CDR3 reads CASSGESLQNTEAFF. In nucleotides, the CDR3 is TGTGCCAGCAGTGGGGAGTCGCTTCAGAACACTGAAGCTTTCTTT.

The chain links TRBV3-1 (or the pseudogene TRBV3-2) to TRBJ2-1; D remains ambiguous. V was cut by 4 bases and J by 4 bases, with 8 bases left in between. Germline V gives CDR1 LGHDT, CDR2 YNNKEL (reference sequence). The CDR3 totals 13 residues. CDR3 coding DNA: TGTGCCAGCAGCCCGGCCCCTTACAATGAGCAGTTCTTC. Amino acids: CASSPAPYNEQFF.

The CDR3: CASSPSKNIQYF. The CDR3, as DNA: TGTGCCAGCTCACCATCCAAAAACATTCAGTACTTC. The chain recombines TRBV18 with TRBJ2-4; D is undetermined. V was trimmed by 2 bases and J by 2 bases, leaving 1 base between them. Per the germline V gene, CDR1 is KGHSH and CDR2 is LQKENI. CDR3 length equals 12 residues.

This chain joins TRBV3-1 (or the pseudogene TRBV3-2) and TRBJ2-5; 9 bases align to TRBD2. CDR1 and CDR2 (germline): LGHDT, YNNKEL (reference sequence). The junction had 3 bases not matched to a gene; V was cut back by 6 bases and J by 1 base. The length of the CDR3 is 14 residues. This CDR3 is CASRVTSGQETQYF. CDR3 DNA sequence: TGTGCCAGCAGAGTGACTAGCGGCCAAGAGACCCAGTACTTC.

V is TRBV7-2 and J is TRBJ2-7; 7 bases match TRBD1. V was pared by 5 bases and J by 3 bases, with 4 bases of the junction left unmatched. Germline CDR1 and CDR2: SGHTA and FQGNSA. The CDR3 runs 13 residues. The CDR3 bases are TGTGCCAGCAGCACGTGGGACAGCTACGAGCAGTACTTC. This translates into CASSTWDSYEQYF.

This clone has just a few counts. The V gene is TRBV30, the J gene TRBJ1-2, with D unresolved. V lost 4 bases, J lost 5 bases, and 8 bases lay in between. Per the germline V gene, CDR1 is GTSNPN and CDR2 is SVGIG (reference sequence). This CDR3 has 11 amino acids. CDR3 amino acids: CAWKGWYGYTF. The CDR3 bases are TGTGCCTGGAAGGGCTGGTATGGCTACACCTTC.

This chain joins TRBV6-5 and TRBJ1-5; D uncertain. The germline V and J ends were trimmed by 0 bases and 8 bases, with 8 bases remaining between them. The CDR3 totals 13 residues. Germline CDR1 MNHEY, CDR2 SVGAGI. The CDR3 loop reads CASSYSIWKPQHF. As DNA, the CDR3 is TGTGCCAGCAGTTACTCTATCTGGAAGCCCCAGCATTTT.

The V gene is TRBV27, the J gene TRBJ2-7, with TRBD2 matching over 7 bases. This CDR3 region has 14 residues. Germline assignment: CDR1 MNHEY and CDR2 SMNVEV (reference sequence). The V gene end was trimmed by 4 bases and the J gene end by 0 bases; junction bases not matched to a gene: 3. The CDR3 loop is CASSWGLNSYEQYF. The CDR3 DNA reads TGTGCCAGCAGTTGGGGACTAAACTCCTACGAGCAGTACTTC.

The V call is TRBV6-5, the J call TRBJ1-6; a weak D match, TRBD1 (5 bases). Germline V gene data show CDR1 as MNHEY and CDR2 as SVGAGI. Trimming left V 5 bases short and J 7 bases short, with 15 bases between. This CDR3 is 15 amino acids long. In nucleotides, the CDR3 is TGTGCCAGCAGTCCCCGGGACGGATCCAATTCACCCCTCCACTTT. It yields the protein CASSPRDGSNSPLHF.

The chain has TRBV7-9 and TRBJ2-4; 8 bases align to TRBD2. The CDR3 extends over 13 amino acids. V shed 3 bases and J 13 bases; nucleotides not matched to a gene: 8. Germline V gene data show CDR1 as SEHNR and CDR2 as FQNEAQ (reference sequence). The DNA of the CDR3 is TGTGCCAGCAGCTTCGGTACCAAGCGGGAGCAGTACTTC. Translated: CASSFGTKREQYF.

The chain combines TRBV7-9 with TRBJ2-2; 8 bases align to TRBD2. The V gene's germline CDR1 is SEHNR and CDR2 FQNEAQ (reference sequence). CDR3 size: 16 residues. J lost 3 bases, V lost 4 bases, and 7 bases had no gene match. CDR3 sequence (DNA): TGTGCCAGCAGCTCCATGACGGGGGGGTACACCGGGGAGCTGTTTTTT. Translating it yields CASSSMTGGYTGELFF.

V usage is TRBV5-1 and J usage is TRBJ1-6; tentative D call: TRBD1 (6 bases). The V and J ends lost 7 bases and 7 bases respectively, with 12 bases between them. The CDR3 loop spans 13 amino acids. CDR1 is SGHRS, CDR2 YFSETQ, per germline. The CDR3 DNA follows: TGCGCCAGCCGACAGGACGAGAATTCACCCCTCCACTTT. As protein: CASRQDENSPLHF.

The genes are TRBV7-9 and TRBJ1-2; 10 bases line up with TRBD1. The CDR3 has 14 amino acids. V gave up 4 bases and J gave up 6 bases; unmatched junction bases: 5. The germline V gene encodes CDR1 SEHNR and CDR2 FQNEAQ (reference sequence). The CDR3, as DNA: TGTGCCAGCAGCTCGGGACAGGGGAAGAATGGCTACACCTTC. Translating it yields CASSSGQGKNGYTF.

The genes are TRBV5-6 and TRBJ2-3; 10 bases fit TRBD2. Germline V gene sequence: CDR1 SGHDT, CDR2 YYEEEE. This CDR3 contains 15 residues. Germline trimming cut 4 bases from V and 4 bases from J; bases unmatched to any gene: 6. Here the CDR3 DNA reads TGTGCCAGCAGCCCTAGCGGGAGTGTCGCAGATACGCAGTATTTT. It specifies CASSPSGSVADTQYF.

The chain has TRBV7-9 and TRBJ2-1; D perhaps matches TRBD2 (6 bases). The germline CDR1 and CDR2 sequences are SEHNR and FQNEAQ (reference sequence). This CDR3 spans 16 amino acids. V lost 5 bases and J lost 0, with 14 bases in between. For the CDR3, the DNA is TGTGCCAGCAGCGGGAGGACGACCGGCTCCTACAATGAGCAGTTCTTC. Translating gives CASSGRTTGSYNEQFF.

The chain uses TRBV15 and TRBJ2-5; the match to TRBD1 covers 8 bases. V lost 5 bases to trimming and J lost 5 bases; unmatched junction nucleotides: 7. The CDR3 spans 14 residues. Germline CDR1 and CDR2: LNHNV and YYDKDF (reference sequence). The CDR3 DNA reads TGTGCCACCAGCCGACAGGGGTATTCGGAGACCCAGTACTTC. Protein sequence: CATSRQGYSETQYF.

The CDR3 DNA reads TGTGCCAGCAGCTTAACCCCACTCCCGGGACTAGGGAAATTCGAGCAGTACTTC. Amino acids: CASSLTPLPGLGKFEQYF. The chain has TRBV7-6 and TRBJ2-7; 8 bases map to TRBD2. The V gene's germline CDR1 is SGHVS and CDR2 FNYEAQ. V shed 2 bases and J 6 bases; nucleotides not matched to a gene: 18. The CDR3 spans 18 residues.

V and J are TRBV5-1 and TRBJ1-4, with 8 bases lining up with TRBD1. J lost 0 bases, V lost 0 bases, and 10 bases had no gene match. The CDR3 totals 19 residues. The germline V gene encodes CDR1 SGHRS and CDR2 YFSETQ. The CDR3 is CASSLASGQGQATNEKLFF. The CDR3 DNA follows: TGCGCCAGCAGCTTGGCGTCCGGACAGGGACAGGCAACTAATGAAAAACTGTTTTTT.

J is TRBJ1-6 and V is TRBV7-8; perhaps TRBD1 as D (6 bases). CDR3 length: 18 residues. Trimming shortened V by 5 bases and J by 10 bases, and 27 bases separated the two germline ends. Germline CDR1 and CDR2: SGHVS and FQNEAQ. CDR3 in DNA: TGTGCCAGCAGCCCCGCGGGGGGGGGCTTGGGGGGAATATCACCCCTCCACTTT. As protein: CASSPAGGGLGGISPLHF. The full variable domain, its missing parts supplied by reference TRBV7-8 and TRBJ1-6, is GAGVSQSPRYKVAKRGQDVALRCDPISGHVSLFWYQQALGQGPEFLTYFQNEAQLDKSGLPSDRFFAERPEGSVSTLKIQRTQQEDSAVYLCASSPAGGGLGGISPLHFGNGTRLTVT.

V is TRBV6-8 and J is TRBJ1-5; TRBD1 matches 7 bases. V lost 7 bases to trimming and J lost 5 bases; unmatched junction nucleotides: 20. Germline V gene data show CDR1 as MNHGY and CDR2 as SAAAGT. This CDR3 region has 18 residues. CDR3 loop: CASKGVVRGPHCHQPQHF. CDR3 DNA: TGTGCCAGCAAGGGCGTGGTGAGGGGGCCCCATTGCCATCAGCCCCAGCATTTT.

In its sample, this clone was seen a few times. This chain uses TRBV4-2 with TRBJ2-6, with 11 bases that match TRBD1. With 0 bases clipped from V and 3 bases from J, the junction kept 4 bases outside the gene matches. The CDR3 is 18 amino acids. CDR1 and CDR2 (germline): LGHNA, YNFKEQ. In DNA, the CDR3 is TGTGCCAGCAGCCAAGATTCGGACAGGGGGCATGGGGCCAACGTCCTGACTTTC. Encoded protein: CASSQDSDRGHGANVLTF.

In its sample, this clone was seen a few times. The chain has TRBV19 and TRBJ1-5; weak D call: TRBD1 (5 bases). V lost 9 bases and J 4 bases, leaving 19 bases between the germline ends. The CDR3 totals 15 residues. CDR1 LNHDA and CDR2 SQIVND come from the germline V gene (reference sequence). CDR3 protein: CASTLTGTSNQPQHF. CDR3 nucleotide sequence: TGTGCCAGCACCCTTACCGGGACGTCAAATCAGCCCCAGCATTTT. The complete variable domain, with remaining parts taken from reference TRBV19 and TRBJ1-5, reads DGGITQSPKYLFRKEGQNVTLSCEQNLNHDAMYWYRQDPGQGLRLIYYSQIVNDFQKGDIAEGYSVSREKKESFPLTVTSAQKNPTAFYLCASTLTGTSNQPQHFGDGTRLSIL.

This clone was seen more than once but under ten times. This rearrangement joins TRBV28 to TRBJ1-2, with D possibly matching TRBD1 (5 bases). V lost 3 bases, J lost 7 bases, and 9 bases lay in between. The CDR3 totals 12 residues. The germline V gene has CDR1 MDHEN and CDR2 SYDVKM. The CDR3: CASSFGGGGYTF. In DNA form, the CDR3 reads TGTGCCAGCAGTTTTGGGGGTGGTGGCTACACCTTC.

The rearrangement joins TRBV28 to TRBJ2-7; maybe TRBD2 (6 bases). Trimming stripped 6 bases from V and 4 bases from J, with 19 bases between. There are 15 residues in the CDR3. In germline, CDR1 is MDHEN, CDR2 SYDVKM. The CDR3 region is CASSSTGTSSYEQYF. The DNA for the CDR3 is TGTGCCAGCAGCTCCACCGGCACTAGCAGTTACGAGCAGTACTTC.